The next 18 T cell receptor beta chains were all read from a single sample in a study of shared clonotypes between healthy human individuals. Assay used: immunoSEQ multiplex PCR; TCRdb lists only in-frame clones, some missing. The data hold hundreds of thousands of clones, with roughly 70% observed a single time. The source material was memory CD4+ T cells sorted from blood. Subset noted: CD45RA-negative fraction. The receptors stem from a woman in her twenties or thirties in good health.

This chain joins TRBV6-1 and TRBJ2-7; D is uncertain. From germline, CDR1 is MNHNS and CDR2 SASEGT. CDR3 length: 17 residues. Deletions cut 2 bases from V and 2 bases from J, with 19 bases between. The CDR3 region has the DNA TGTGCCAGCAGTGAATCAAGCCCTGGGAATCCCGCCTACGAGCAGTACTTC. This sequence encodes CASSESSPGNPAYEQYF.

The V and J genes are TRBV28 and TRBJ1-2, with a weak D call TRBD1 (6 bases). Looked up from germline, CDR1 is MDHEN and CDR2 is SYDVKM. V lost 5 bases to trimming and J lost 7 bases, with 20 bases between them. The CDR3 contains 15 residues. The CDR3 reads CASSVGGGAGAGYTF. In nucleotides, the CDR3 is TGTGCCAGCAGTGTAGGGGGTGGGGCAGGTGCTGGCTACACCTTC.

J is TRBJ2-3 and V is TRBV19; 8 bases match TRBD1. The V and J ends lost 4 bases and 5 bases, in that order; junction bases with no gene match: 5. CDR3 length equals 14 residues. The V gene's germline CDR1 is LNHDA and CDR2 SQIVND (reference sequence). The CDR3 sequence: CASSSRGQGDTQYF. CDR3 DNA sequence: TGTGCCAGTAGTAGCAGGGGGCAGGGAGATACGCAGTATTTT. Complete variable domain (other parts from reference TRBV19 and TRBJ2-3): DGGITQSPKYLFRKEGQNVTLSCEQNLNHDAMYWYRQDPGQGLRLIYYSQIVNDFQKGDIAEGYSVSREKKESFPLTVTSAQKNPTAFYLCASSSRGQGDTQYFGPGTRLTVL.

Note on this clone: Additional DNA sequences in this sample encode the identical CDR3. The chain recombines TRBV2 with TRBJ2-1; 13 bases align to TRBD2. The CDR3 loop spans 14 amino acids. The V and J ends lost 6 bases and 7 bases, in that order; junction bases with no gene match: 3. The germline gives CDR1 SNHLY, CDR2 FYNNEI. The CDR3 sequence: CASRGTSGTNEQFF. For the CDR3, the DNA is TGTGCCAGCAGGGGGACTAGCGGGACGAATGAGCAGTTCTTC.

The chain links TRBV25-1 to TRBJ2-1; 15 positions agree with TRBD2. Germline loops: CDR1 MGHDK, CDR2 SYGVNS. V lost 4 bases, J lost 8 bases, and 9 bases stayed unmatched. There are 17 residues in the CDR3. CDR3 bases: TGTGCCAGCAGTGCCGGGGCAGGACTAGCGGGAGGGGATGAGCAGTTCTTC. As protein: CASSAGAGLAGGDEQFF.

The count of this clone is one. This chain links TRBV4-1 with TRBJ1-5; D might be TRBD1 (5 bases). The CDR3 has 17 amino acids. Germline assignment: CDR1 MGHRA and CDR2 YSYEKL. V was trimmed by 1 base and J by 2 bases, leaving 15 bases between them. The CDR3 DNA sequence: TGCGCCAGCAGCCAAGGGAGGCAGGGTAGGGGCAATCAGCCCCAGCATTTT. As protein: CASSQGRQGRGNQPQHF.

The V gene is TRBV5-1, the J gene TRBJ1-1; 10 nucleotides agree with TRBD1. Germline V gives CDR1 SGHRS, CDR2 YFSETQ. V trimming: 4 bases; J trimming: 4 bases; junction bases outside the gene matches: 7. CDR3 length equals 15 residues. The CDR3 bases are TGCGCCAGCAGCAAACGACAGGGGGCGGCCACTGAAGCTTTCTTT. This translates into CASSKRQGAATEAFF.

In DNA, the CDR3 is TGTGCCAGCAGGCGGGGGAGTAACACAGATACGCAGTATTTT. Protein: CASRRGSNTDTQYF. The genes are TRBV27 and TRBJ2-3, with TRBD2 identical over 7 bases. The junction had 5 bases not matched to a gene; V was cut back by 6 bases and J by 2 bases. Looked up from germline, CDR1 is MNHEY and CDR2 is SMNVEV (reference sequence). The CDR3 is made up of 14 amino acids.

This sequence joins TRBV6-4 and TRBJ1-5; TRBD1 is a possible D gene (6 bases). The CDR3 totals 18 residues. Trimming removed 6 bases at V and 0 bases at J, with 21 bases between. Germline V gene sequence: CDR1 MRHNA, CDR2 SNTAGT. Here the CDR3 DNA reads TGTGCCAGCAGAGGGGTATCTAGGGGGGAGGGTAGCAATCAGCCCCAGCATTTT. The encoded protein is CASRGVSRGEGSNQPQHF.

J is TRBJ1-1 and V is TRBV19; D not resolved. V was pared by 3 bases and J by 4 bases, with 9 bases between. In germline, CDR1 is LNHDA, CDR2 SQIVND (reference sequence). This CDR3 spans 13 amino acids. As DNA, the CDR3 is TGTGCCAGTAGTATGAGCTATTTCACTGAAGCTTTCTTT. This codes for CASSMSYFTEAFF.

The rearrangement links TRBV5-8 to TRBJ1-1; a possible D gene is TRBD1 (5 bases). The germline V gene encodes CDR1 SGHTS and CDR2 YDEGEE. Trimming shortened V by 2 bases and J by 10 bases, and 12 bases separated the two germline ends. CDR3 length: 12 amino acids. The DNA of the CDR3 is TGTGCCAGCAGCTTATCGTGGGGGGGAGCTTTCTTT. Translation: CASSLSWGGAFF.

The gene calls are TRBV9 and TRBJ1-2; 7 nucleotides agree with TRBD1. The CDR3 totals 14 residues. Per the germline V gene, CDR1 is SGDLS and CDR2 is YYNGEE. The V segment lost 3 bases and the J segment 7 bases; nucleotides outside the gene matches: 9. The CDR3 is CASSAPTGWVGYTF. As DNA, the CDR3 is TGTGCCAGCAGCGCCCCGACAGGGTGGGTTGGCTACACCTTC.

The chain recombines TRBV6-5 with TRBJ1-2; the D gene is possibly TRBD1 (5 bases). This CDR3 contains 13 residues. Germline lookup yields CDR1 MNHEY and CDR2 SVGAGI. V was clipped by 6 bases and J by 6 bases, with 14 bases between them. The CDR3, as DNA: TGTGCCAGCAGGGACAATTATCTGCATGGCTACACCTTC. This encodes CASRDNYLHGYTF.

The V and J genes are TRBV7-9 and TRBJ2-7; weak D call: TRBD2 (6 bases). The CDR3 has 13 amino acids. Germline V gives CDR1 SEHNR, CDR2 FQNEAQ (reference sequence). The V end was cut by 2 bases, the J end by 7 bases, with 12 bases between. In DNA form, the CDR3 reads TGTGCCAGCAGCTTACCGGCAGGAGGGGAGCAGTACTTC. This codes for CASSLPAGGEQYF.

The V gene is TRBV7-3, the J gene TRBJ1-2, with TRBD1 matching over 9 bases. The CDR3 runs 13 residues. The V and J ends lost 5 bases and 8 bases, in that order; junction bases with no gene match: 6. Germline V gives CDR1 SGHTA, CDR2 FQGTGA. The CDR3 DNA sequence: TGTGCCAGCAGCGGGCGGACAGGGGAGGGCTACACCTTC. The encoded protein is CASSGRTGEGYTF.

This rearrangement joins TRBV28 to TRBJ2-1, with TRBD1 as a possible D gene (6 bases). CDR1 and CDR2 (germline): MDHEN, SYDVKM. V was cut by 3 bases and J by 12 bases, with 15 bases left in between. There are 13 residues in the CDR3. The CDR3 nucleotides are TGTGCCAGCAGTTTGTTCGACCAGGACAGGCAGTTCTTC. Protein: CASSLFDQDRQFF.

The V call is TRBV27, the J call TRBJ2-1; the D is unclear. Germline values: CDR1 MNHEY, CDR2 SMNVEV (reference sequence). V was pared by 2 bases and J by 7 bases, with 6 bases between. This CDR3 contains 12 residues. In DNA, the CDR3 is TGTGCCAGCAGTTTAAATCGGAATGAGCAGTTCTTC. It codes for CASSLNRNEQFF.

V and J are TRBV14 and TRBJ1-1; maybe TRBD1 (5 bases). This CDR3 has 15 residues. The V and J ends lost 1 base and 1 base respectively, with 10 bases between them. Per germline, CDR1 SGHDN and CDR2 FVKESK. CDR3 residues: CASSQGSGRNTEAFF. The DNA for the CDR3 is TGTGCCAGCAGCCAAGGATCAGGGCGGAACACTGAAGCTTTCTTT.